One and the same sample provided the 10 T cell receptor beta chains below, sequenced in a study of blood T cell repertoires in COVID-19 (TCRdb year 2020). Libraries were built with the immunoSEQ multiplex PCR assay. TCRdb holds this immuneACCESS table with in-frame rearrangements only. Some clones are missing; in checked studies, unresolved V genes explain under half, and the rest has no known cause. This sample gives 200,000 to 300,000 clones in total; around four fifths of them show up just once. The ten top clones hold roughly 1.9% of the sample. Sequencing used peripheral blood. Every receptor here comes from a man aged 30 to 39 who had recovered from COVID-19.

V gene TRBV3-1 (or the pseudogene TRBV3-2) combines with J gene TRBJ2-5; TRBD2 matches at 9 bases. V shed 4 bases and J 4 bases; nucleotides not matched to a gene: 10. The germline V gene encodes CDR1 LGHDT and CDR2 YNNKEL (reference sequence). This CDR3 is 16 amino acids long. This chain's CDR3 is CASSPLGAGGRETQYF. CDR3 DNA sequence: TGTGCCAGCAGCCCCCTTGGTGCGGGGGGGCGAGAGACCCAGTACTTC.

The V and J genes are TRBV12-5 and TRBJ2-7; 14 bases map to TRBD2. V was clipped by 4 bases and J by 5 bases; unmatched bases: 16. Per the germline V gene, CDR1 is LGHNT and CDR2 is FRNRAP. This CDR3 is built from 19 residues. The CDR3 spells CASGSPRRLAGGLRDEQYF. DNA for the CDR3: TGTGCTAGTGGTTCGCCGCGGCGACTAGCGGGGGGGCTTCGAGACGAGCAGTACTTC.

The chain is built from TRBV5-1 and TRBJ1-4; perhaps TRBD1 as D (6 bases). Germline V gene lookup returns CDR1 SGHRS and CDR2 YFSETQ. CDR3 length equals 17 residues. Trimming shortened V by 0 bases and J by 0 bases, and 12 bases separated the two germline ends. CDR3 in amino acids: CASSLGTASSTNEKLFF. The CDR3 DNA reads TGCGCCAGCAGCTTGGGGACAGCATCCTCAACTAATGAAAAACTGTTTTTT.

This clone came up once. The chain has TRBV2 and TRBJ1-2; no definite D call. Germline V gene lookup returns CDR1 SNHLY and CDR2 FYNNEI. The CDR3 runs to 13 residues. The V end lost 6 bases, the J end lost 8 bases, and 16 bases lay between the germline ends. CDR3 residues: CASRTSSAGGYTF. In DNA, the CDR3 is TGTGCCAGCAGAACGTCGTCCGCGGGAGGCTACACCTTC.

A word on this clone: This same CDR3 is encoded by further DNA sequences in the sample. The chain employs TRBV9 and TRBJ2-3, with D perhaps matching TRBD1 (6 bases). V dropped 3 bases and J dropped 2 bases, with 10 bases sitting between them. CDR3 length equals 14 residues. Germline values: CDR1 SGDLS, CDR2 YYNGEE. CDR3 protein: CASSADRSTDTQYF. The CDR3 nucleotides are TGTGCCAGCAGCGCGGACAGATCCACAGATACGCAGTATTTT. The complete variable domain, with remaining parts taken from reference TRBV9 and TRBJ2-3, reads DSGVTQTPKHLITATGQRVTLRCSPRSGDLSVYWYQQSLDQGLQFLIQYYNGEERAKGNILERFSAQQFPDLHSELNLSSLELGDSALYFCASSADRSTDTQYFGPGTRLTVL.

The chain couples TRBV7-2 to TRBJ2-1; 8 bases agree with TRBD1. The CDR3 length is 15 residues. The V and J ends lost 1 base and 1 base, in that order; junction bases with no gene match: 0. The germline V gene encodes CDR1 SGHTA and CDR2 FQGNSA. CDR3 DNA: TGTGCCAGCAGCTTAGGACAGGGGTCCTACAATGAGCAGTTCTTC. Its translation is CASSLGQGSYNEQFF. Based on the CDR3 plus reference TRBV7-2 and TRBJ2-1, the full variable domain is GAGVSQSPSNKVTEKGKDVELRCDPISGHTALYWYRQSLGQGLEFLIYFQGNSAPDKSGLPSDRFSAERTGGSVSTLTIQRTQQEDSAVYLCASSLGQGSYNEQFFGPGTRLTVL.

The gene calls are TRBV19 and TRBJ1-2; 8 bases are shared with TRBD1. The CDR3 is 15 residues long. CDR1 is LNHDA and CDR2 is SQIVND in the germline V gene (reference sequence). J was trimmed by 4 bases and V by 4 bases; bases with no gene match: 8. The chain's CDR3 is CASSTRDRSFYGYTF. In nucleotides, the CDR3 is TGTGCCAGTAGTACCCGGGACAGGAGTTTCTATGGCTACACCTTC.

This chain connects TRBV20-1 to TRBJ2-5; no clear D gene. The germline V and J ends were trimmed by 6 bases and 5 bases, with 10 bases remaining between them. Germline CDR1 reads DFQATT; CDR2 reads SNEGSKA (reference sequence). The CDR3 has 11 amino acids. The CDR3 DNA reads TGCAGTGCCGTCTTACGGGAGACCCAGTACTTC. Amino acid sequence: CSAVLRETQYF.

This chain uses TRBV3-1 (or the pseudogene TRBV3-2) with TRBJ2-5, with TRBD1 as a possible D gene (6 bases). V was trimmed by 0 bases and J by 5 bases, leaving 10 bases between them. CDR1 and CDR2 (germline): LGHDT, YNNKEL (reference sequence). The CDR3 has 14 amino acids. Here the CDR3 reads CASSQDMRGETQYF. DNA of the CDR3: TGTGCCAGCAGCCAAGATATGAGGGGGGAGACCCAGTACTTC.

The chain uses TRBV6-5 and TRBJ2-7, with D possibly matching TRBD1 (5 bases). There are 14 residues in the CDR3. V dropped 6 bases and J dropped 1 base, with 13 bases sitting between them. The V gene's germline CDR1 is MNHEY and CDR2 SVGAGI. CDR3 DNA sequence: TGTGCCAGCAGGGGGCTCCTCGAATCCTACGAGCAGTACTTC. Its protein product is CASRGLLESYEQYF.